This T cell receptor (beta chain) was observed in a study of T cells after yellow fever vaccination. TCRdb re-analysed the 5' RACE reads in MiXCR, keeping a single row per CDR3 protein. The table shows some 300,000 distinct CDR3 sequences, with approximately 10% occurring only once. The study's findings and limits: Though it reached lower strength, the secondary response hit its peak faster, day 5 versus 15. A large majority of primary-vaccination clones showed up again after the booster (around 96% CD4, approximately 90% CD8).

CDR1 and CDR2 from the germline V gene are MNHEY and SVGEGT. The length of the CDR3 is 14 residues. Germline trimming cut 5 bases from V and 5 bases from J; bases unmatched to any gene: 2. In the case of this clonotype: What it binds is not known.

The source was CD4+ T cells sorted from PBMCs, collected 5 days after the yellow fever booster vaccination. This receptor was taken from a man younger than 35 who received the YFV17D yellow fever vaccine. The chain has TRBV6-2 or TRBV6-3 and TRBJ2-3; 12 bases fit TRBD2. CDR3 protein: CASSRLAGVDTQYF. The CDR3 DNA is TGTGCCAGCAGTCGACTAGCGGGGGTAGATACGCAGTATTTT.